The next 10 T cell receptor beta chains were all read from a single sample in a study of regulatory T cells in long-lasting Graves disease. Time point meaning: newly diagnosed GD, antithyroid drugs for less than 3 months. RNA isolated from PBMCs was used to make the TCR library. iRepertoire HTBI primers and Arm-PCR of CDR3 regions built TCR beta libraries. Via MiXCR, TCRdb re-called the multiplex PCR reads, giving one row per CDR3 protein. The sample comprises under 800,000 distinct CDR3 sequences, under 20% of which are singletons, and about 18% rests with the top ten. The sample also formed part of further work on T cells in Graves' hyperthyroidism and ophthalmopathy.

This material consisted of peripheral blood mononuclear cells (PBMCs), taken at new diagnosis, from a patient treated with antithyroid drugs. Every receptor here comes from a woman under 40 with Graves disease.

This clonotype came up many times. The chain couples TRBV2 to TRBJ2-1; 13 bases align to TRBD2. This CDR3 contains 15 residues. The germline V gene encodes CDR1 SNHLY and CDR2 FYNNEI. J lost 10 bases, V lost 6 bases, and 9 bases had no gene match. The CDR3 reads CASRATSGRAREQFF. The CDR3 coding sequence is TGTGCCAGCAGGGCAACTAGCGGGAGGGCCCGGGAGCAGTTCTTC.

This clonotype came up many times. The chain uses TRBV12-3 or TRBV12-4 and TRBJ1-2, with TRBD1 matching 7 bases. The CDR3 loop spans 15 amino acids. The ends lost 2 bases at V and 3 bases at J; junction bases unmatched: 6. The DNA for the CDR3 is TGTGCCAGCAGTTTAATGTCAGGGGGTTACTATGGCTACACCTTC. Translated, it gives CASSLMSGGYYGYTF.

Many counts were recorded for this clonotype. The rearrangement uses TRBV3-1 and TRBJ1-1; D uncertain. V was trimmed by 1 base and J by 0 bases, leaving 6 bases between them. Germline values: CDR1 LGHDT, CDR2 YNNKEL (reference sequence). The CDR3 contains 14 residues. The CDR3 DNA reads as TGTGCCAGCAGCCAAGTGGGTCTGAACACTGAAGCTTTCTTT. Amino acid sequence: CASSQVGLNTEAFF.

This chain joins TRBV5-5 and TRBJ1-2; D is unresolved. The germline V gene has CDR1 SGHKS and CDR2 YYEKEE (reference sequence). V was trimmed by 1 base and J by 5 bases, leaving 12 bases between them. The CDR3 has 14 amino acids. The CDR3 loop is CASSLHPDQYGYTF. The DNA of the CDR3 is TGTGCCAGCAGCTTGCACCCAGACCAATATGGCTACACCTTC.

The chain combines TRBV11-2 with TRBJ1-1; D gene uncertain. V was trimmed by 3 bases and J by 0 bases, leaving 11 bases between them. The CDR3 consists of 15 residues. The germline gives CDR1 SGHAT, CDR2 FQNNGV. This chain's CDR3 is CASSLDSHLNTEAFF. Written as DNA, the CDR3 is TGTGCCAGCAGCTTGGACTCCCACCTGAACACTGAAGCTTTCTTT.

This clonotype was seen at least ten times. This chain links TRBV28 with TRBJ2-3; D gene unclear. CDR1 MDHEN and CDR2 SYDVKM come from the germline V gene. The CDR3 contains 13 residues. V was shortened by 6 bases and J by 2 bases, with 9 bases between the two germline ends. Here the CDR3 DNA reads TGTGCCAGCAGCACCCGAAACACAGATACGCAGTATTTT. Translating gives CASSTRNTDTQYF.

Many counts were recorded for this clonotype. J is TRBJ1-1 and V is TRBV5-1, with no clear D. The CDR3 covers 13 residues. Between the trimmed V and J ends, which lost 0 bases and 5 bases, there was a span of 8 bases. CDR1 is SGHRS and CDR2 is YFSETQ in the germline V gene. CDR3: CASSLVSGTEAFF. CDR3 nucleotide sequence: TGCGCCAGCAGCTTGGTATCTGGGACTGAAGCTTTCTTT.

This clonotype was counted ten times or more. The chain joins TRBV11-2 to TRBJ1-1; D uncertain. The CDR3 length is 13 residues. Germline V gene data show CDR1 as SGHAT and CDR2 as FQNNGV. Trimming removed 1 base from V and 8 bases from J, with 11 bases in between. CDR3 coding DNA: TGTGCCAGCAGCTTAGGCCCCCTCTACGAAGCTTTCTTT. Residues: CASSLGPLYEAFF. Using reference TRBV11-2 and TRBJ1-1 for the parts outside the CDR3, the full variable domain is EAGVAQSPRYKIIEKRQSVAFWCNPISGHATLYWYQQILGQGPKLLIQFQNNGVVDDSQLPKDRFSAERLKGVDSTLKIQPAKLEDSAVYLCASSLGPLYEAFFGQGTRLTVV.

The table lists this clonotype with many counts. The J gene is TRBJ2-3, the V gene TRBV5-1, with D perhaps matching TRBD2 (6 bases). Germline V lookup: CDR1 SGHRS, CDR2 YFSETQ. The V gene lost 0 bases and the J gene lost 2 bases, with 10 bases spanning the gap. The CDR3 has 15 residues. Written as DNA, the CDR3 is TGCGCCAGCAGCTTGGCGGGAGCAACCACAGATACGCAGTATTTT. It yields the protein CASSLAGATTDTQYF.

The chain is built from TRBV29-1 and TRBJ2-4; D call uncertain. This CDR3 region has 15 residues. V lost 4 bases and J 1 base, leaving 14 bases between the germline ends. Germline V CDR1 and CDR2: SQVTM, ANQGSEA. The CDR3 spells CSVVADPSAKNIQYF. As DNA, the CDR3 is TGCAGCGTTGTTGCAGACCCGTCTGCCAAAAACATTCAGTACTTC.